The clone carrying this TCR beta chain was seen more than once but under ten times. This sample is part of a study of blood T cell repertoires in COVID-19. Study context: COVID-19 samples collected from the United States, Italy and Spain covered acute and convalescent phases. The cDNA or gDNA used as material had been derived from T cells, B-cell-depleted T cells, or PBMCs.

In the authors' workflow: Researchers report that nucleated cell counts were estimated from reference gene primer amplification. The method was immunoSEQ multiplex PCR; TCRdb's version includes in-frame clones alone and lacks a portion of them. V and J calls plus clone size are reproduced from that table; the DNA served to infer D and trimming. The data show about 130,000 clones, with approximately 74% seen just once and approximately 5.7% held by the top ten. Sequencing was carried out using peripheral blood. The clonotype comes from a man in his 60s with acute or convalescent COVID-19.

Here the CDR3 reads CASSLVWVSEGNEQFF. For the CDR3, the DNA is TGCGCCAGCAGCTTGGTTTGGGTCTCCGAGGGTAATGAGCAGTTCTTC. This rearrangement joins TRBV5-1 to TRBJ2-1; D perhaps matches TRBD2 (5 bases). This CDR3 comprises 16 residues. Between the trimmed V and J ends, which lost 0 bases and 7 bases, there was a span of 17 bases. Germline V gives CDR1 SGHRS, CDR2 YFSETQ.